Each of the 29 T cell receptor beta chains below was sequenced from the same sample in a study of CD8+CD57+ T cells in acquired aplastic anemia. The authors sequenced patients whose flow cytometry had shown CD8+CD57+ cell expansion. The template for TCR beta VDJ and CDR3 sequence profiling was genomic DNA. TCRdb re-called the reads with MiXCR, one entry per CDR3 protein. Here the sample spans a few hundred thousand distinct CDR3 sequences, approximately 51% being singletons. Sequenced material: sorted CD4+, CD8+, or CD8+CD57+ T cells (not recorded which) from PBMCs. Every receptor here comes from a human donor with aplastic anemia.

The chain joins TRBV15 to TRBJ2-3; the match to TRBD1 covers 8 bases. The CDR3 consists of 15 residues. V shed 4 bases and J 0 bases; nucleotides not matched to a gene: 3. CDR1 LNHNV and CDR2 YYDKDF come from the germline V gene (reference sequence). The CDR3 spells CATSTDRGSTDTQYF. The DNA of the CDR3 is TGTGCCACCAGCACCGACAGGGGCAGCACAGATACGCAGTATTTT.

This clonotype has at least ten counts. The chain recombines TRBV11-2 with TRBJ1-1; 11 bases align to TRBD1. The ends lost 4 bases at V and 11 bases at J; junction bases unmatched: 6. The germline V gene has CDR1 SGHAT and CDR2 FQNNGV. This CDR3 comprises 13 residues. The CDR3 DNA is TGTGCCAGCAGCTACTGGACAGGGGGCTCGGCTTTCTTT. Its translation is CASSYWTGGSAFF.

This clonotype showed up many times. V gene TRBV12-3 or TRBV12-4 combines with J gene TRBJ2-2, with D possibly being TRBD1 (6 bases). V dropped 6 bases and J dropped 4 bases, with 18 bases sitting between them. The CDR3 length is 16 residues. The CDR3 nucleotides are TGTGCCAGCAGGAACAGGGTGGGGGCGAGCACCGGGGAGCTGTTTTTT. Translation gives CASRNRVGASTGELFF.

The chain links TRBV25-1 to TRBJ1-3, with D perhaps TRBD1 (6 bases). The V gene's germline CDR1 is MGHDK and CDR2 SYGVNS. Trimming took 7 bases from V and 4 from J, leaving 14 bases between them. This CDR3 contains 14 residues. CDR3 loop: CASMFGGPGNTIYF. The CDR3 DNA reads as TGTGCCAGCATGTTCGGGGGGCCCGGAAACACCATATATTTT.

This clonotype came up many times. J is TRBJ1-1 and V is TRBV11-2; D ambiguous. This CDR3 is 12 amino acids long. Trimming stripped 11 bases from V and 0 bases from J, with 10 bases between. Germline V gene data show CDR1 as SGHAT and CDR2 as FQNNGV. In DNA form, the CDR3 reads TGTGCCGTGGGCCGGGTGAACACTGAAGCTTTCTTT. Translated, it gives CAVGRVNTEAFF.

This clonotype was detected a few times. V is TRBV7-8 and J is TRBJ2-7; D is undetermined. The CDR3 has 13 amino acids. In germline, CDR1 is SGHVS, CDR2 FQNEAQ. V was clipped by 3 bases and J by 4 bases, with 10 bases between them. CDR3 sequence (DNA): TGTGCCAGCAGCTTGGATAAGTGGTACGAGCAGTACTTC. As protein: CASSLDKWYEQYF.

The table lists this clonotype with a count of one. The V call is TRBV7-9, the J call TRBJ1-4, with D maybe TRBD1 (5 bases). CDR3 length: 15 residues. V lost 5 bases and J lost 7, with 17 bases in between. Germline CDR1 is SEHNR and CDR2 is FQNEAQ (reference sequence). The CDR3 DNA reads TGTGCCAGCAGCCCCCCCGGGGGAGAAGGTGAAAAACTGTTTTTT. Translation gives CASSPPGGEGEKLFF. The variable domain in full, with the rest retrieved from reference TRBV7-9 and TRBJ1-4, is DTGVSQNPRHKITKRGQNVTFRCDPISEHNRLYWYRQTLGQGPEFLTYFQNEAQLEKSRLLSDRFSAERPKGSFSTLEIQRTEQGDSAMYLCASSPPGGEGEKLFFGSGTQLSVL.

This clonotype has at least ten counts. V and J are TRBV9 and TRBJ1-1, with D maybe TRBD1 (5 bases). V lost 0 bases and J lost 0, with 9 bases in between. The CDR3 spans 15 residues. The germline V gene encodes CDR1 SGDLS and CDR2 YYNGEE. The CDR3 bases are TGTGCCAGCAGCGTAGTCGGGACCATGAACACTGAAGCTTTCTTT. It yields the protein CASSVVGTMNTEAFF.

The V gene is TRBV7-8, the J gene TRBJ2-3, with 7 bases matching TRBD2. CDR3 length: 19 amino acids. The V gene's germline CDR1 is SGHVS and CDR2 FQNEAQ. The junction had 19 bases not matched to a gene; V was cut back by 5 bases and J by 2 bases. CDR3 sequence: CASSPTVFVRRGFTDTQYF. The CDR3 nucleotides are TGTGCCAGCAGCCCAACGGTATTTGTGCGGCGGGGGTTCACAGATACGCAGTATTTT.

The V call is TRBV2, the J call TRBJ2-3, with 10 bases identical to TRBD1. With 6 bases clipped from V and 2 bases from J, the junction kept 11 bases outside the gene matches. CDR3 length: 17 residues. In germline, CDR1 is SNHLY, CDR2 FYNNEI. In DNA form, the CDR3 reads TGTGCCAGCAGCATTCAATCGGGACAGGGGCTCACAGATACGCAGTATTTT. It specifies CASSIQSGQGLTDTQYF. Filled out from reference TRBV2 and TRBJ2-3, the complete variable domain reads EPEVTQTPSHQVTQMGQEVILRCVPISNHLYFYWYRQILGQKVEFLVSFYNNEISEKSEIFDDQFSVERPDGSNFTLKIRSTKLEDSAMYFCASSIQSGQGLTDTQYFGPGTRLTVL.

This clonotype has a single count. This sequence joins TRBV6-4 and TRBJ2-3; TRBD2 matches at 9 bases. Germline V CDR1 and CDR2: MRHNA, SNTAGT. Trimming at V came to 3 bases and at J to 4 bases, leaving 8 bases not matched to a gene. The CDR3 covers 16 residues. The CDR3 region is CASSEDAGGPADTQYF. The CDR3 nucleotides are TGTGCCAGCAGTGAGGATGCGGGAGGGCCGGCAGATACGCAGTATTTT.

This clonotype has just one count. A much bigger clone sits one base away, suggesting this may be a read error. J is TRBJ2-2 and V is TRBV7-2; 11 nucleotides agree with TRBD2. From germline, CDR1 is SGHTA and CDR2 FQGNSA. This CDR3 spans 16 amino acids. The CDR3 bases are TGTGCCAGCAGGAGAACTAGCGGGGGCTCCACCGGGGAGCTGCTTTTT. Translated: CASRRTSGGSTGELLF.

This clonotype was counted many times. This chain joins TRBV11-3 and TRBJ1-4; D call uncertain. V was cut by 0 bases and J by 1 base, with 15 bases left in between. Germline CDR1 is SGHNT and CDR2 is YENEEA. CDR3 length equals 18 residues. DNA of the CDR3: TGTGCCAGCAGCTTAGATAGGGCCTTTGGAGGAACTAATGAAAAACTGTTTTTT. It codes for CASSLDRAFGGTNEKLFF.

This clonotype appeared many times. The rearrangement uses TRBV9 and TRBJ2-5, with a weak D call TRBD1 (5 bases). V was cut by 3 bases and J by 1 base, with 13 bases left in between. Per the germline V gene, CDR1 is SGDLS and CDR2 is YYNGEE. CDR3 length: 15 amino acids. CDR3 protein: CASSALGHFQETQYF. The DNA for the CDR3 is TGTGCCAGCAGCGCCTTGGGGCACTTCCAAGAGACCCAGTACTTC.

The gene calls are TRBV6-6 and TRBJ2-3; D possibly matches TRBD1 or TRBD2 (6 bases each). Trimming stripped 10 bases from V and 4 bases from J, with 15 bases between. The CDR3 consists of 13 residues. Germline lookup yields CDR1 MNHNY and CDR2 SVGAGI (reference sequence). The CDR3: CAITEGDADTQYF. The DNA of the CDR3 is TGTGCCATCACGGAGGGGGACGCAGATACGCAGTATTTT.

This clonotype was recorded many times. This rearrangement joins TRBV20-1 to TRBJ1-6; the D gene is possibly TRBD1 (6 bases). The germline gives CDR1 DFQATT, CDR2 SNEGSKA (reference sequence). The CDR3 runs to 12 residues. V gave up 6 bases and J gave up 9 bases, with 12 bases separating them. As DNA, the CDR3 is TGCAGTGCCCTCTCCAGGGGTTCACCCCTCCACTTT. Translated: CSALSRGSPLHF.

This clonotype was counted once. The CDR3 reads CASTLRGNQPQHF. The CDR3, as DNA: TGTGCCAGCACCCTGAGGGGGAATCAGCCCCAGCATTTT. The chain recombines TRBV12-3 or TRBV12-4 with TRBJ1-5; weak D call: TRBD1 (6 bases). The CDR3 runs to 13 residues. The germline V and J ends were trimmed by 7 bases and 4 bases, with 11 bases remaining between them.

The chain links TRBV15 to TRBJ2-5; no clear D gene. Germline assignment: CDR1 LNHNV and CDR2 YYDKDF (reference sequence). The CDR3 covers 14 residues. V lost 1 base and J lost 3, with 9 bases in between. The CDR3 is CATSRGALKETQYF. In DNA form, the CDR3 reads TGTGCCACCAGCAGAGGGGCCCTGAAAGAGACCCAGTACTTC.

This clonotype was observed many times. This chain links TRBV6-5 with TRBJ2-2; D is tentatively TRBD1 or TRBD2 (5 bases each). Germline lookup yields CDR1 MNHEY and CDR2 SVGAGI. The CDR3 totals 16 residues. With 4 bases removed from V and 6 bases from J, the gap between germline ends came to 18 bases. Written as DNA, the CDR3 is TGTGCCAGCAGTTTTCGTGGGGCGTTGAGGGCCGGGGAGCTGTTTTTT. Its protein product is CASSFRGALRAGELFF.

This clonotype occurred many times. The V gene is TRBV7-9, the J gene TRBJ2-7; 9 nucleotides align to TRBD1. Germline CDR1 is SEHNR and CDR2 is FQNEAQ (reference sequence). CDR3 length equals 16 residues. V was pared by 5 bases and J by 3 bases, with 11 bases of the junction left unmatched. CDR3 in amino acids: CASSDNRDRAFYEQYF. The CDR3 DNA sequence: TGTGCCAGCAGCGACAATCGGGACAGGGCCTTCTACGAGCAGTACTTC. Based on the CDR3 plus reference TRBV7-9 and TRBJ2-7, the full variable domain is DTGVSQNPRHKITKRGQNVTFRCDPISEHNRLYWYRQTLGQGPEFLTYFQNEAQLEKSRLLSDRFSAERPKGSFSTLEIQRTEQGDSAMYLCASSDNRDRAFYEQYFGPGTRLTVT.

The chain links TRBV20-1 to TRBJ1-6; no definite D call. Germline V gene lookup returns CDR1 DFQATT and CDR2 SNEGSKA (reference sequence). V lost 5 bases, J lost 18 bases, and 17 bases lay in between. This CDR3 is built from 11 residues. The DNA for the CDR3 is TGCAGTGCTGTGCCGGCGCTGAATCACCACTTT. Residues: CSAVPALNHHF.

The sample holds a few counts of this clonotype. The V and J genes are TRBV12-3 or TRBV12-4 and TRBJ2-1; 9 bases fit TRBD1. With V trimmed by 4 bases and J by 8 bases, 9 bases remained unmatched. The CDR3 spans 15 residues. The CDR3, as DNA: TGTGCCAGCAGTTCTACAGGGGGCGATCGGGATGAGCAGTTCTTC. It codes for CASSSTGGDRDEQFF.

The chain is built from TRBV19 and TRBJ2-7; 7 nucleotides line up with TRBD2. Per germline, CDR1 LNHDA and CDR2 SQIVND (reference sequence). Trimming took 6 bases from V and 7 from J; bases not matched to a gene: 6. CDR3 length: 12 amino acids. CDR3 residues: CASSLGGEEQYF. The CDR3 region has the DNA TGTGCCAGTAGCCTGGGGGGGGAAGAGCAGTACTTC.

This chain uses TRBV29-1 with TRBJ2-7; no firm D call. The CDR3 consists of 14 residues. The V and J ends lost 2 bases and 3 bases respectively, with 14 bases between them. In germline, CDR1 is SQVTM, CDR2 ANQGSEA. The CDR3 DNA sequence: TGCAGCGTTGAACTTTCGGAGCTCAACTACGAGCAGTACTTC. Translated, it gives CSVELSELNYEQYF.

DNA for the CDR3: TGTGCCAGCAGCCCCAACAGGGGGCGCACCGGGGAGCTGTTTTTT. Amino acids: CASSPNRGRTGELFF. The chain carries TRBV28 and TRBJ2-2; TRBD1 matches at 9 bases. V lost 6 bases to trimming and J lost 4 bases; unmatched junction nucleotides: 6. The CDR3 has 15 residues. Germline values: CDR1 MDHEN, CDR2 SYDVKM.

This sequence joins TRBV2 and TRBJ1-1; D gene uncertain. Germline values: CDR1 SNHLY, CDR2 FYNNEI. Trimming removed 4 bases from V and 3 bases from J, with 6 bases in between. The CDR3 is 12 residues long. Here the CDR3 reads CASSVTDTEAFF. The CDR3 coding sequence is TGTGCCAGCAGTGTAACAGACACTGAAGCTTTCTTT.

V gene TRBV7-9 combines with J gene TRBJ1-2; a possible D gene is TRBD1 (5 bases). The V gene's germline CDR1 is SEHNR and CDR2 FQNEAQ (reference sequence). With 1 base removed from V and 5 bases from J, the gap between germline ends came to 11 bases. The CDR3 spans 14 residues. Here the CDR3 DNA reads TGTGCCAGCAGCTTAGGAGGGGTCTCATATGGCTACACCTTC. It codes for CASSLGGVSYGYTF.

This chain joins TRBV7-8 and TRBJ2-7; the D gene could be TRBD1 or TRBD2 (5 bases each). Per the germline V gene, CDR1 is SGHVS and CDR2 is FQNEAQ. The V and J ends lost 3 bases and 1 base respectively, with 13 bases between them. The CDR3 totals 15 residues. In DNA, the CDR3 is TGTGCCAGCAGCTTCCAAGGGACGGATTCCTACGAGCAGTACTTC. Its protein product is CASSFQGTDSYEQYF.

V usage is TRBV20-1 and J usage is TRBJ2-6; unclear D gene. The CDR3 loop spans 17 amino acids. Germline V lookup: CDR1 DFQATT, CDR2 SNEGSKA (reference sequence). Deletions cut 7 bases from V and 0 bases from J, with 19 bases between. The CDR3 nucleotides are TGCAGTGAGCCGACGGCAGAAGGGATCTCTGGGGCCAACGTCCTGACTTTC. Translation gives CSEPTAEGISGANVLTF.